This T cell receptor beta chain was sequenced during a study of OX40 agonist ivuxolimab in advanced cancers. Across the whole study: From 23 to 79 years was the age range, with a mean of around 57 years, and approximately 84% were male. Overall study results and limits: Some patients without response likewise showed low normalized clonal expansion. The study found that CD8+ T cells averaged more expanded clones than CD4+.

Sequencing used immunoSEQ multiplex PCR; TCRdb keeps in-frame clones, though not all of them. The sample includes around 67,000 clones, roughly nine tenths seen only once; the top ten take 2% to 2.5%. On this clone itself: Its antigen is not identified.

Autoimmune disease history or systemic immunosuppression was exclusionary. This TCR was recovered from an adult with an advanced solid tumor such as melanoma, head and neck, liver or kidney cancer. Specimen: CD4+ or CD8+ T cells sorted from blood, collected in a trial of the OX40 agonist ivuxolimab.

CDR3 coding DNA: TGTGCCAGCAGCTTAGGTCTAGGGGGAGTCTACGAGCAGTACTTC. Translating it yields CASSLGLGGVYEQYF. The chain couples TRBV7-2 to TRBJ2-7, with a possible D match to TRBD1 (6 bases). The V and J ends lost 1 base and 3 bases respectively, with 13 bases between them. Germline lookup yields CDR1 SGHTA and CDR2 FQGNSA. The CDR3 is 15 residues long. Full variable domain (missing parts from reference TRBV7-2 and TRBJ2-7): GAGVSQSPSNKVTEKGKDVELRCDPISGHTALYWYRQSLGQGLEFLIYFQGNSAPDKSGLPSDRFSAERTGGSVSTLTIQRTQQEDSAVYLCASSLGLGGVYEQYFGPGTRLTVT.